This T cell receptor (beta chain) appears in the sequencing data of a study of blood T cells in healthy people across ages. Every sample yielded at least 6.5 million isolated PBMCs. Study results and caveats: Possibly, changes in expanded clonotypes were confounded because donor CMV status was unknown. Roughly linear age-related decline in beta diversity appeared, significant by age around 40.

Per the germline V gene, CDR1 is DFQATT and CDR2 is SNEGSKA (reference sequence). The trim removed 0 bases at V and 4 bases at J, leaving 3 bases unmatched. CDR3 length equals 15 residues. PCR was performed a second time for about 7 to 11 cycles using a sample-barcoded 5' primer and a J-beta primer mix. A template-switch adaptor containing 12 random nucleotides labeled each cDNA molecule. MiXCR, applied by TCRdb to the 5' RACE reads, yields one record per CDR3 protein. The sample gives about 780,000 distinct CDR3 sequences, around a quarter of which show up once; around 3% is in the top ten. Notes on this clonotype: Its antigen is unidentified.

The data were also submitted as part of a second study, on T cells of mothers and their children.

This TCR derives from a boy between 10 and 17 years old in good health. The sequenced sample consisted of blood. The gene calls are TRBV20-1 and TRBJ2-2; TRBD2 agrees at 9 bases. For the CDR3, the DNA is TGCAGTGCTAGAGAGGTGACTAGCGGCACCGGGGAGCTGTTTTTT. Translation gives CSAREVTSGTGELFF.